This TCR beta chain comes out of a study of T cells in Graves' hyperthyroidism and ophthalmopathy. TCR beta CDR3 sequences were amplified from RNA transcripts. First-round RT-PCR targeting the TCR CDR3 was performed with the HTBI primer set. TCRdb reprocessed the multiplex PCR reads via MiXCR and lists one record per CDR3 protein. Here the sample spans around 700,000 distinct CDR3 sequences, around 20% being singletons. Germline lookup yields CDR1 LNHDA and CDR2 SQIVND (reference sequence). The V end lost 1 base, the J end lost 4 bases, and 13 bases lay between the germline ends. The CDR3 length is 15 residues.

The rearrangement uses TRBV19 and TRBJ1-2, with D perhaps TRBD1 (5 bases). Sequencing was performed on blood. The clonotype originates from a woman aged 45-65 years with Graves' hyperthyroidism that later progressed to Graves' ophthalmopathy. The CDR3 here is CASSIVGRVPYGYTF. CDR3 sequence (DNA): TGTGCCAGTAGTATAGTTGGCAGGGTACCCTATGGCTACACCTTC.